Sequencing of this T cell receptor beta chain was carried out in a study of pediatric ulcerative colitis. Study-wide points: Clonal expansions reduced rectal repertoire diversity in acute severe colitis. All ulcerative colitis patients, but no controls, carried two rectal clonotypes.

Up to 500,000 reads were sequenced per sample. Measured with immunoSEQ multiplex PCR; TCRdb has only the in-frame clones, and not every one. The table includes tens of thousands of clones, roughly 86% detected once. A word on this clone: Antigen: not known.

Colonoscopy and blood draw happened at the same time. Trimming pared 0 bases from V and 1 base from J, leaving 4 bases between. The V gene's germline CDR1 is SGHRS and CDR2 YFSETQ. CDR3 length: 13 residues. This clonotype originated in a boy aged 10-17 years with severe ulcerative colitis. This rearrangement joins TRBV5-1 to TRBJ1-1, with no clear D. Input material: blood. The CDR3 is CASSLDPNTEAFF. The DNA for the CDR3 is TGCGCCAGCAGCTTGGACCCGAACACTGAAGCTTTCTTT.